This T cell receptor (beta chain) appears in the sequencing data of a study of cytomegalovirus exposure and HLA in healthy donors. The germline V gene has CDR1 MDHEN and CDR2 SYDVKM. The CDR3 is 14 amino acids. V trimming: 3 bases; J trimming: 4 bases; junction bases outside the gene matches: 6. 13 Jbeta primers and 60 Vbeta primers were used for the PCR. The assay was immunoSEQ multiplex PCR, and TCRdb's table has in-frame clones only and misses some. The repertoire has about 170,000 clones, 70% to 90% of them found once; the top ten carry about 2%. The sequenced material came from PBMCs. The clonotype comes from a young man in good health and CMV-seropositive. The genes are TRBV28 and TRBJ2-7; 7 nucleotides align to TRBD1. CDR3 amino acids: CASSLRGLSYEQYF. In nucleotides, the CDR3 is TGTGCCAGCAGTTTGAGGGGGCTGTCTTACGAGCAGTACTTC.